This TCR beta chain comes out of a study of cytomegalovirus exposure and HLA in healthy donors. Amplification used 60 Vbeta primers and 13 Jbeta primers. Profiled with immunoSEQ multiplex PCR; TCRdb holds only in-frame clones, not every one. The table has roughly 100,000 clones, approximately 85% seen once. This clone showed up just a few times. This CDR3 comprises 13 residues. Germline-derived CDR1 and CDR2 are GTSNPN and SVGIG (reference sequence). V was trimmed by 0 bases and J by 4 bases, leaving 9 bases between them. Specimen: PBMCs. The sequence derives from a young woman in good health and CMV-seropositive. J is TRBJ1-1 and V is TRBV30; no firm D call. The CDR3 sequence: CAWSVQSGTEAFF. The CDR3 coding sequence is TGTGCCTGGAGTGTACAGTCTGGCACTGAAGCTTTCTTT.